The rows below give T cell receptor beta chains drawn from one sample of a study of T cell changes during pregnancy in multiple sclerosis. Assay: immunoSEQ multiplex PCR; the TCRdb copy retains only in-frame clones and omits some. Of 90,000 to 100,000 clones listed, 90% to 95% were seen once; the top ten hold about 2.4%. The specimen comprised peripheral blood, sampled in the third trimester of pregnancy. The receptors here all came from a female donor with multiple sclerosis, enrolled in a pregnancy study. The CDR3 runs from the conserved cysteine through the conserved F or W. D genes are given only for firm matches. Rows may omit the clone size; those that give it use once, few, many or a size class.

clone size: NA
J gene: TRBJ1-1
D gene: TRBD1
V gene: TRBV2
CDR3 DNA: TGTGCCAGCAGGGAGCATGGGACAGCGAACACTGAAGCTTTCTTT
CDR3 protein: CASREHGTANTEAFF

clone size: NA
J gene: TRBJ1-1
D gene: NA
V gene: TRBV27
CDR3 DNA: TGTGCCAGCAGTTTATCTGACAGATGGGCTGAAGCTTTCTTT
CDR3 protein: CASSLSDRWAEAFF

clone size: NA
J gene: TRBJ2-5
D gene: NA
V gene: TRBV13
CDR3 DNA: TGTGCCAGCAGCTTCTCTAGCGCCCGAGAGACCCAGTACTTC
CDR3 protein: CASSFSSARETQYF

clone size: NA
J gene: TRBJ1-2
D gene: TRBD1
V gene: TRBV11-2
CDR3 DNA: TGTGCCAGCAGCTTAGATGCGAGGAGGGGACAGTCGTATGGCTACACCTTC
CDR3 protein: CASSLDARRGQSYGYTF

clone size: NA
J gene: TRBJ2-7
D gene: NA
V gene: TRBV27
CDR3 DNA: TGTGCCAGCCACGAACGATCAGGGGACTACGAGCAGTACTTC
CDR3 protein: CASHERSGDYEQYF

clone size: NA
J gene: TRBJ2-3
D gene: NA
V gene: TRBV5-1
CDR3 DNA: TGCGCCAGCAGCTTGGGGACACCGAGCACAGATACGCAGTATTTT
CDR3 protein: CASSLGTPSTDTQYF

clone size: NA
J gene: TRBJ2-3
D gene: TRBD2
V gene: TRBV10-2
CDR3 DNA: TGCGCCAGCAGCGTTAGCGGGGGTAAAACCACAGATACGCAGTATTTT
CDR3 protein: CASSVSGGKTTDTQYF

clone size: NA
J gene: TRBJ2-7
D gene: TRBD1
V gene: TRBV9
CDR3 DNA: TGTGCCAGCAGCGTAGGAGGGGGCCATCTAGAACGCGAGCAGTACTTC
CDR3 protein: CASSVGGGHLEREQYF

clone size: NA
J gene: TRBJ2-1
D gene: TRBD2
V gene: TRBV29-1
CDR3 DNA: TGCAGCGTTGCTCTTTTTGAGGGACAGGGGCTAACTAGCGGGAGGAAGCATGAGCAGTTCTTC
CDR3 protein: CSVALFEGQGLTSGRKHEQFF

clone size: NA
J gene: TRBJ1-5
D gene: NA
V gene: TRBV18
CDR3 DNA: TGTGCCAGCTCGTCGGGGTATAGCAATCAGCCCCAGCATTTT
CDR3 protein: CASSSGYSNQPQHF

clone size: NA
J gene: TRBJ1-3
D gene: NA
V gene: TRBV7-2
CDR3 DNA: TGTGCCAGCAGCGCCGCAGAAAAGGGAAACACCATATATTTT
CDR3 protein: CASSAAEKGNTIYF

clone size: NA
J gene: TRBJ1-1
D gene: TRBD1
V gene: TRBV7-9
CDR3 DNA: TGTGCCAGCAACCTTGACAGGGTTGGGGTTGAAGCTTTCTTT
CDR3 protein: CASNLDRVGVEAFF

clone size: NA
J gene: TRBJ1-1
D gene: TRBD1
V gene: TRBV28
CDR3 DNA: TGTGCCAGCAGTACGGACAGGCTCACTGAAGCTTTCTTT
CDR3 protein: CASSTDRLTEAFF

clone size: once
J gene: TRBJ2-1
D gene: TRBD2
V gene: TRBV29-1
CDR3 DNA: TGCAGCGTTATGGGGGAGGGGCGGAATGAGCAGTTCTTC
CDR3 protein: CSVMGEGRNEQFF

clone size: NA
J gene: TRBJ2-3
D gene: NA
V gene: TRBV29-1
CDR3 DNA: TGCAGCGTTCGTCAGGGCCTGAACACAGATACGCAGTATTTT
CDR3 protein: CSVRQGLNTDTQYF

clone size: NA
J gene: TRBJ2-7
D gene: TRBD2
V gene: TRBV15
CDR3 DNA: TGTGCCACCAGCAGAGATTTACTAGCGGGAGGCGAGCAGTACTTC
CDR3 protein: CATSRDLLAGGEQYF